The 13 T cell receptor beta chains given below trace back to one sample, sequenced in a study of cytomegalovirus exposure and HLA in healthy donors. PCR was performed using 60 Vbeta and 13 Jbeta primers. The data were produced by immunoSEQ multiplex PCR, yet TCRdb's version contains in-frame clones alone and is incomplete. The sample has approximately 150,000 clones, about 80% seen once. Sample: PBMCs. These receptors were collected from a middle-aged man in good health and CMV-seronegative.

This chain connects TRBV6-6 to TRBJ2-2; TRBD1 is a possible D gene (6 bases). This CDR3 has 13 amino acids. Per the germline V gene, CDR1 is MNHNY and CDR2 is SVGAGI (reference sequence). V was trimmed by 0 bases and J by 10 bases, leaving 9 bases between them. CDR3 coding DNA: TGTGCCAGCAGTTACTCCTGGGACAAGGAGCTGTTTTTT. This sequence encodes CASSYSWDKELFF.

This clone was observed a handful of times. The V gene is TRBV6-5, the J gene TRBJ2-1; 13 positions agree with TRBD2. CDR1 is MNHEY, CDR2 SVGAGI, per germline. The ends lost 8 bases at V and 4 bases at J; junction bases unmatched: 2. This CDR3 spans 14 amino acids. The CDR3 reads CASRGLAGYNEQFF. The CDR3 DNA reads as TGTGCCAGCCGGGGACTAGCGGGATACAATGAGCAGTTCTTC.

The J gene is TRBJ1-4, the V gene TRBV5-1, with 12 bases fitting TRBD1. In germline, CDR1 is SGHRS, CDR2 YFSETQ. CDR3 length: 17 amino acids. V dropped 4 bases and J dropped 4; count of bases not matched to a gene: 8. The CDR3 spells CASSPGTGGNFNEKLFF. In DNA, the CDR3 is TGCGCCAGCAGCCCCGGGACAGGGGGCAATTTTAATGAAAAACTGTTTTTT. The entire variable domain, with the rest obtained from reference TRBV5-1 and TRBJ1-4, is as follows: KAGVTQTPRYLIKTRGQQVTLSCSPISGHRSVSWYQQTPGQGLQFLFEYFSETQRNKGNFPGRFSGRQFSNSRSEMNVSTLELGDSALYLCASSPGTGGNFNEKLFFGSGTQLSVL.

In DNA, the CDR3 is TGTGCCAGCAGCGCTTGGACTAGTTGGGACACAGATACGCAGTATTTT. It encodes CASSAWTSWDTDTQYF. The chain employs TRBV13 and TRBJ2-3, with 7 bases identical to TRBD2. Per the germline V gene, CDR1 is PRHDT and CDR2 is FYEKMQ (reference sequence). Trimming at V came to 5 bases and at J to 2 bases, leaving 10 bases not matched to a gene. The CDR3 is 16 residues long.

The chain couples TRBV23-1 to TRBJ2-3, with 10 bases matching TRBD2. TRBV23-1 is reported as an ORF; its role is uncertain. This CDR3 has 16 residues. The ends lost 8 bases at V and 1 base at J; junction bases unmatched: 9. The CDR3 coding sequence is TGCGCCAGCGGCCCCCGACTAGCGGGTTGCACAGATACGCAGTATTTT. It translates to CASGPRLAGCTDTQYF.

This chain connects TRBV15 to TRBJ2-3; 11 bases map to TRBD2. CDR1 is LNHNV and CDR2 is YYDKDF in the germline V gene (reference sequence). This CDR3 is built from 15 residues. V lost 4 bases, J lost 5 bases, and 5 bases stayed unmatched. The CDR3 region is CATSNSGGARDTQYF. Here the CDR3 DNA reads TGTGCCACCAGCAATAGCGGGGGGGCGAGAGATACGCAGTATTTT.

This rearrangement joins TRBV5-3 to TRBJ2-3, with D unclear. TRBV5-3 is sorted into the ORF group, with uncertain function. V lost 3 bases and J lost 7, with 9 bases in between. The CDR3 totals 12 residues. The CDR3 DNA reads as TGTGCCAGAAGCTCCGTCCCTAATACGCAGTATTTT. It translates to CARSSVPNTQYF.

The chain joins TRBV4-1 to TRBJ2-1, with 11 bases that match TRBD2. The germline CDR1 and CDR2 sequences are MGHRA and YSYEKL. The CDR3 contains 17 residues. V was clipped by 1 base and J by 5 bases; unmatched bases: 7. The CDR3 here is CASSQAIAGGPHNEQFF. In nucleotides, the CDR3 is TGCGCCAGCAGCCAAGCTATAGCGGGAGGGCCTCACAATGAGCAGTTCTTC.

This clone was seen just once. This rearrangement joins TRBV27 to TRBJ2-1; 11 bases agree with TRBD2. The CDR3 spans 19 residues. Germline V lookup: CDR1 MNHEY, CDR2 SMNVEV (reference sequence). The ends lost 8 bases at V and 5 bases at J; junction bases unmatched: 20. CDR3 DNA: TGTGCCAGCCGCTCTTGGGGGCTAGCGGGAGGCCGAATCGACAATGAGCAGTTCTTC. Its protein product is CASRSWGLAGGRIDNEQFF.

This clone appeared a few times. The V call is TRBV7-8, the J call TRBJ1-2; TRBD1 is a possible D gene (5 bases). This CDR3 has 16 amino acids. CDR1 and CDR2 (germline): SGHVS, FQNEAQ. The V end was cut by 1 base, the J end by 2 bases, with 14 bases between. The CDR3 coding sequence is TGTGCCAGCAGCTTAGTGGGCGGGGGAGCCAACTATGGCTACACCTTC. It yields the protein CASSLVGGGANYGYTF.

The CDR3 sequence: CASSRQGGTEAFF. DNA of the CDR3: TGTGCCAGCAGCCGACAGGGCGGCACTGAAGCTTTCTTT. The chain combines TRBV7-2 with TRBJ1-1; TRBD1 matches at 7 bases. CDR1 is SGHTA, CDR2 FQGNSA, per germline. This CDR3 comprises 13 residues. V shed 5 bases and J 4 bases; nucleotides not matched to a gene: 4.

The V gene is TRBV28, the J gene TRBJ2-1; 9 nucleotides agree with TRBD2. V lost 6 bases to trimming and J lost 12 bases; unmatched junction nucleotides: 24. CDR1 MDHEN and CDR2 SYDVKM come from the germline V gene. CDR3 length: 18 residues. The CDR3: CASRPGPAVPSGNAGQFF. The DNA of the CDR3 is TGTGCCAGCAGACCTGGGCCAGCAGTCCCTAGCGGGAATGCCGGGCAGTTCTTC.

The rearrangement joins TRBV25-1 to TRBJ2-2; 9 bases align to TRBD1. The CDR3 has 18 amino acids. Germline CDR1 MGHDK, CDR2 SYGVNS. The ends lost 3 bases at V and 2 bases at J; junction bases unmatched: 10. The CDR3 region is CASSDEDRGLINTGELFF. The CDR3 nucleotides read TGTGCCAGCAGTGACGAGGACAGGGGCCTCATCAACACCGGGGAGCTGTTTTTT.